This TCR beta chain appears in the sequencing data of a study of CD8+ T cells in alopecia areata. General observations from the study: Mice showed clearer TCR sharing than patients did, a gap that was possibly HLA-related.

Treatment given: oral pan-JAK inhibitor, 5-10 mg twice daily. Remarks on this clone: The antigen remains unidentified.

The CDR3 is 12 amino acids. J was trimmed by 6 bases and V by 7 bases; bases with no gene match: 6. Germline CDR1 SQVTM, CDR2 ANQGSEA. Extracted from the samples, RNA was reverse transcribed into cDNA to serve as the sequencing template. Some clones are missing from TCRdb's copy, which holds only in-frame ones; the method was immunoSEQ multiplex PCR. The sample has over 100,000 clones, under 60% seen once. The clonotype originates from a human donor with alopecia areata. Material: CD8+ T cells sorted from blood, obtained at week 24, from a patient treated with tofacitinib. The V call is TRBV29-1, the J call TRBJ1-2; TRBD1 agrees at 9 bases. The CDR3, as DNA: TGCAGCGCCAGTGGACAGGGGAATGGCTACACCTTC. Its protein product is CSASGQGNGYTF.